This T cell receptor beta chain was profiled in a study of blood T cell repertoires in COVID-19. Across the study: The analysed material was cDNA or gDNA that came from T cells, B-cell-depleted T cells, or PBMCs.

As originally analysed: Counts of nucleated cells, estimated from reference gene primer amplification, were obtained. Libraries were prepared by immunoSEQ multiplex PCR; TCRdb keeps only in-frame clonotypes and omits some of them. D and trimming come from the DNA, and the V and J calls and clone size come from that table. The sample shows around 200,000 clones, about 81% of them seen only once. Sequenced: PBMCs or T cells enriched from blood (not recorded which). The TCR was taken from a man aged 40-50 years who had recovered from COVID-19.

CDR3 coding DNA: TGTGCCAGCAGCCCCCCAGGGGACGCCGGATATCCCCAGCATTTT. It encodes CASSPPGDAGYPQHF. This chain uses TRBV27 with TRBJ1-5; tentatively, D is TRBD1 (6 bases). V was shortened by 6 bases and J by 10 bases, with 22 bases between the two germline ends. The CDR3 totals 15 residues. Germline V gene data show CDR1 as MNHEY and CDR2 as SMNVEV (reference sequence).